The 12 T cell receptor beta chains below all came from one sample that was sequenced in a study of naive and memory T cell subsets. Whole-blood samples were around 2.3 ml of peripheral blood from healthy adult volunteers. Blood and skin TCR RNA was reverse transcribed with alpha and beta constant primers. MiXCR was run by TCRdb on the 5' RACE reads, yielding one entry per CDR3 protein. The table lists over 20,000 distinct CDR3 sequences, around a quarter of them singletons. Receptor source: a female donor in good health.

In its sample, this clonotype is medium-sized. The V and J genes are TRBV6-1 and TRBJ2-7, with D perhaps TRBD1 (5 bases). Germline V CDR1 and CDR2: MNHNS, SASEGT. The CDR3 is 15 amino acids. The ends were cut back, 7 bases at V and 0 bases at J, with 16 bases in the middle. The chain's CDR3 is CASIRTIDSSYEQYF. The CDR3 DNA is TGTGCCAGCATCAGAACCATTGACAGCTCCTACGAGCAGTACTTC.

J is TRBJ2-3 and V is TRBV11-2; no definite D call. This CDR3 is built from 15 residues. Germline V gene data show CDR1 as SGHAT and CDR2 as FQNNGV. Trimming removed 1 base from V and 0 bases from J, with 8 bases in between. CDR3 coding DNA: TGTGCCAGCAGCTTAGTAGGCGCCAGCACAGATACGCAGTATTTT. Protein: CASSLVGASTDTQYF.

The CDR3 is CASEVFSYEQYF. In nucleotides, the CDR3 is TGCGCCAGCGAGGTTTTCTCCTACGAGCAGTACTTC. The chain carries TRBV5-1 and TRBJ2-7, with D hard to call. Germline lookup yields CDR1 SGHRS and CDR2 YFSETQ. With 7 bases removed from V and 0 bases from J, the gap between germline ends came to 8 bases. This CDR3 has 12 amino acids.

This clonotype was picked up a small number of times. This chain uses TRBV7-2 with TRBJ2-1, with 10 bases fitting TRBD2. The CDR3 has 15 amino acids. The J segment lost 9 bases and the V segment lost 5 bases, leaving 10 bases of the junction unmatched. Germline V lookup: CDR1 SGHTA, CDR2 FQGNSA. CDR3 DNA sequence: TGTGCCAGCAGCAAACTAGCGGGATCAGCCGGTGAGCAGTTCTTC. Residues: CASSKLAGSAGEQFF.

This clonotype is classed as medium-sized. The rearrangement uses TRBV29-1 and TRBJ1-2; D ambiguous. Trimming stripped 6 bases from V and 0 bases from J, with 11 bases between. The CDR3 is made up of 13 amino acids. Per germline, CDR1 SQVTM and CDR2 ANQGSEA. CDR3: CSVGDSPNYGYTF. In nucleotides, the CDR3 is TGCAGCGTAGGAGATTCTCCTAACTATGGCTACACCTTC.

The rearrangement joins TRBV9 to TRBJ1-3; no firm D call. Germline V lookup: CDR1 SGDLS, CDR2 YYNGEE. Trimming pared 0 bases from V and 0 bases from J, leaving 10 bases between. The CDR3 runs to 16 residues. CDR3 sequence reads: CASSVAMDGSGNTIYF. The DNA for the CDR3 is TGTGCCAGCAGCGTAGCGATGGATGGCTCTGGAAACACCATATATTTT.

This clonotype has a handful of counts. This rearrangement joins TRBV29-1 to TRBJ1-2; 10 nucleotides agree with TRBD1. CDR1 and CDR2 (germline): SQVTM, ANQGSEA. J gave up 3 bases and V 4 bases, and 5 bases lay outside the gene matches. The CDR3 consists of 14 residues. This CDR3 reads CSVGRDRGDYGYTF. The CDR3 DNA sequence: TGCAGCGTTGGGAGGGACAGGGGAGACTATGGCTACACCTTC.

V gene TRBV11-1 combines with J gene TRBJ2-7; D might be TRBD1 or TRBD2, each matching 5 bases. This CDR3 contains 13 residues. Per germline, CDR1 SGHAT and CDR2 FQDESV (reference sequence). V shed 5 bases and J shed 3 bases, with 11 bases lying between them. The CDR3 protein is CASSRDGGYEQYF. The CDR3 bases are TGTGCCAGCAGCCGGGACGGTGGCTACGAGCAGTACTTC.

This CDR3 reads CASSQEESGSYEQYF. The CDR3 nucleotides are TGCGCCAGCAGCCAAGAGGAGTCCGGCTCCTACGAGCAGTACTTC. The V and J genes are TRBV4-3 and TRBJ2-7, with no clear D. CDR3 length: 15 residues. The V gene lost 0 bases and the J gene lost 0 bases, with 9 bases spanning the gap. The germline CDR1 and CDR2 sequences are LGHNA and YSLEER.

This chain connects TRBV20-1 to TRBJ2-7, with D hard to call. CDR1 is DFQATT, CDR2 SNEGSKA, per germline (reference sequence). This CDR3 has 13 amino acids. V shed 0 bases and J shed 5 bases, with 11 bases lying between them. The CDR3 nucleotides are TGCAGTGCTAGAGATCCTCTCCTGGACGAGCAGTACTTC. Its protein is CSARDPLLDEQYF.

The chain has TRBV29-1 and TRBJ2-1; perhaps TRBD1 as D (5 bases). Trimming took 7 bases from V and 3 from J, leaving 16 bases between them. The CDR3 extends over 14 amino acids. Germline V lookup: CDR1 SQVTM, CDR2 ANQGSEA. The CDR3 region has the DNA TGCAGCGCCTGGTCGACAGTTGACTACAATGAGCAGTTCTTC. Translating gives CSAWSTVDYNEQFF.

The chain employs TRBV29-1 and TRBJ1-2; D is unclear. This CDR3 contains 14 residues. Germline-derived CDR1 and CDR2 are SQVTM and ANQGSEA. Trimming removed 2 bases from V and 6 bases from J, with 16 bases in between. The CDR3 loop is CSVEILRLTNGYTF. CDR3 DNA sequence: TGCAGCGTTGAAATTCTGAGGTTAACGAATGGCTACACCTTC.